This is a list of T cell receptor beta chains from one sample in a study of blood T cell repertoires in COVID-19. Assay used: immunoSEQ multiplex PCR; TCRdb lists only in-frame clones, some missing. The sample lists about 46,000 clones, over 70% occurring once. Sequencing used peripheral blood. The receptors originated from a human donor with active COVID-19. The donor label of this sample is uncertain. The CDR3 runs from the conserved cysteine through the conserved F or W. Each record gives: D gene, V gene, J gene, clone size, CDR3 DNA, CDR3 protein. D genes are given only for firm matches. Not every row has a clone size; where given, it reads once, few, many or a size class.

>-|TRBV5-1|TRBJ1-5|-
TGCGCCAGCAGCTTGGGGGGCAGCCCTAATCAGCCCCAGCATTTT
CASSLGGSPNQPQHF
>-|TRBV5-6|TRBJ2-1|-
TGTGCCAGCAGCTTTCTAGCGCTTTATGCTGAGCAGTTCTTC
CASSFLALYAEQFF
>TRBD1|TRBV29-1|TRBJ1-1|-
TGCAGCGTTGTCCGAGGGACAGACACTGAAGCTTTCTTT
CSVVRGTDTEAFF
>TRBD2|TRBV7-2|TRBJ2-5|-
TGTGCCAGTACCCCCCGGACTAGCGGAAGGGGGGAGACCCAGTACTTC
CASTPRTSGRGETQYF
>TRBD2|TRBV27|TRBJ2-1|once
TGTGCCAGCAGGGAAGGTAGCGGGAGGGGGGGCTACAATGAGCAGTTCTTC
CASREGSGRGGYNEQFF
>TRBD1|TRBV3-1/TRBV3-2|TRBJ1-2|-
TGTGCCAGCAGCCAAGACGGGACAGGGTACAACTATGGCTACACCTTC
CASSQDGTGYNYGYTF
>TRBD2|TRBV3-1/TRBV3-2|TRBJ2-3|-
TGTGCCAGCAGCCCAGAAATAGCGGGAGGCACAGATACGCAGTATTTT
CASSPEIAGGTDTQYF
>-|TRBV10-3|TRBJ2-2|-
TGTGCCATCAGTGAGTCGTCCAGGAACACCGGGGAGCTGTTTTTT
CAISESSRNTGELFF
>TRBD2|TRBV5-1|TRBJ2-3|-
TGCGCCAGCAACTCGAGATTAGCGGGATACGGCACAGATACGCAGTATTTT
CASNSRLAGYGTDTQYF
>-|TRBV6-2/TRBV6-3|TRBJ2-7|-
TGTGCCAGCAGTCCGGGGAACTACGAGCAGTACTTC
CASSPGNYEQYF
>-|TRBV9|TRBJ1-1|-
TGTGCCAGCACGACAGGCCACATGAACACTGAAGCTTTCTTT
CASTTGHMNTEAFF
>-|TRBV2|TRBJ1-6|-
TGTGCCAGCTCCGGACAGTCCAATTCACCCCTCCACTTT
CASSGQSNSPLHF
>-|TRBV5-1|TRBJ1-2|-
TGCGCCAGCAGCTTGGGGCAGGCCGCTGGAGGAGGCTACACCTTC
CASSLGQAAGGGYTF
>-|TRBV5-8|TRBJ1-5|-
TGTGCCAGCAGCTTTGGACTCAGCAATCAGCCCCAGCATTTT
CASSFGLSNQPQHF
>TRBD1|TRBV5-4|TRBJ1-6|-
TGTGCCAGCAGCTTCGGGACAGAGAATTCACCCCTCCACTTT
CASSFGTENSPLHF
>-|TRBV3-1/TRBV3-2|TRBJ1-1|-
TGTGCCAGCAGCCAGGCAGGGTCGTGGCCGAACACTGAAGCTTTCTTT
CASSQAGSWPNTEAFF
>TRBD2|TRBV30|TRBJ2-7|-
TGTGCCTGGAGTGTTTGGGGGCGGGGGGTAGCCTACGAGCAGTACTTC
CAWSVWGRGVAYEQYF
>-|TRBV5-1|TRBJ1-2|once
TGCGCCAGCAGCTTGGTATCAGGGGACTATGGCTACACCTTC
CASSLVSGDYGYTF
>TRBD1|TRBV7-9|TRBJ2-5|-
TGTGCCAGCAGCCCGATGACAGGGGGCAAGGAGACCCAGTACTTC
CASSPMTGGKETQYF
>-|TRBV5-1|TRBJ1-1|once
TGCGCCAGCAGCTTGGGGGGAGACACTGAAGCTTTCTTT
CASSLGGDTEAFF
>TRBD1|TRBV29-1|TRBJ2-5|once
TGCAGCGTTGGGGAGGGACAGGGACGCGAGACCCAGTACTTC
CSVGEGQGRETQYF
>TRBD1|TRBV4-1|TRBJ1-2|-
TGCGCCAGCAGCAGGGACAGGGGAAACTATGGCTACACCTTC
CASSRDRGNYGYTF
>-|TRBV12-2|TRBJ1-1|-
TGTGCAAGTCGCTTATGGAGCGAGAACACTGAAGCTTTCTTT
CASRLWSENTEAFF
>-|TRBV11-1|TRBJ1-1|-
TGTGCCAGCAGCCTGACAAGGGGGAACACTGAAGCTTTCTTT
CASSLTRGNTEAFF
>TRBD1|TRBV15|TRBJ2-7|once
TGTGCCACCAGCTACAGGGGGAAGTCAGCCCACGAGCAGTACTTC
CATSYRGKSAHEQYF
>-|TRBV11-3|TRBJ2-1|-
TGTGCCAGCAGCTTAGGGGCAAGCTCCTACAATGAGCAGTTCTTC
CASSLGASSYNEQFF
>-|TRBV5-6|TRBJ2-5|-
TGTGCCAGCAGCTTGTGGCTCCAAGAGACCCAGTACTTC
CASSLWLQETQYF
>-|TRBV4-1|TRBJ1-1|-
TGCGCCAGCAGCACTAGGAACGAGGGGAACACTGAAGCTTTCTTT
CASSTRNEGNTEAFF
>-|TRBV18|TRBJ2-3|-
TGTGCCAGCTCACCGTTAGCGGTTGGAGATACGCAGTATTTT
CASSPLAVGDTQYF
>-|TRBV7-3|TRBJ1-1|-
TGTGCCAGCAGCTTAGGCGGCGCCTGGAACACTGAAGCTTTCTTT
CASSLGGAWNTEAFF
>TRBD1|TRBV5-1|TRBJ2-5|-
TGCGCCAGCAGTTTGGGGACAGGACGGGTTTACAAGGGAACCCAGTACTTC
CASSLGTGRVYKGTQYF
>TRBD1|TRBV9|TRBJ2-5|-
TGTGCCAGCAGCGATGGGACAGGGGATGGGGAGACCCAGTACTTC
CASSDGTGDGETQYF
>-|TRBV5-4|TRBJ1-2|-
TGTGCCAGCAGCTTGGACAGGGCGTATGGCTACACCTTC
CASSLDRAYGYTF
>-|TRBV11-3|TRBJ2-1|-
TGTGCCAGCAGTACGACAGGACACTACAATGAGCAGTTCTTC
CASSTTGHYNEQFF
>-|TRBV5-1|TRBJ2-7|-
TGCGCCAGCAGCTTGGAAGACAGCACCTACGAGCAGTACTTC
CASSLEDSTYEQYF
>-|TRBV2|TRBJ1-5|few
TGTGCCAGCATCACGGAACAGGGTTTGCCCCAGCATTTT
CASITEQGLPQHF
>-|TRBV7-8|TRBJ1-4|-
TGTGCCAGTAAGGTGGGCGAAAAACTGTTTTTT
CASKVGEKLFF
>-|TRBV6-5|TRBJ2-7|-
TGTGCCAGCATGAAGACTAGCTACGAGCAGTACTTC
CASMKTSYEQYF